The T cell receptor (beta chain) described here comes from a study of OX40 agonist ivuxolimab in advanced cancers. The wider study: Patients were given ivuxolimab, an antibody that agonizes OX40 (CD134).

Only in-frame clones appear in the TCRdb table, and some are missing; sequencing was by immunoSEQ multiplex PCR. The sample gives about 47,000 clones, approximately 86% of which show up once; 11% to 15% is in the top ten. Germline CDR1 MGHRA, CDR2 YSYEKL. CDR3 length equals 15 residues. With 3 bases removed from V and 2 bases from J, the gap between germline ends came to 13 bases. Study conclusions and caveats: Clonal expansion by week 6 occurred in CD4+ and CD8+ blood T cells (at 0.1 to 3.0 mg/kg). In general, CD8+ T cells held more expanded clones than CD4+ did, on average.

About this clone: As yet, its antigen is unknown.

Patients who had autoimmune disease history or got systemic immunosuppression were left out. The material sequenced was CD4+ or CD8+ T cells sorted from blood, taken in a trial of the OX40 agonist ivuxolimab. This receptor was identified in an adult with an advanced solid tumor such as melanoma, head and neck, liver or kidney cancer. V and J are TRBV4-1 and TRBJ2-5; possibly TRBD2 for D (5 bases). The CDR3 nucleotides are TGCGCCAGCAGCCACATTACTAGAGGGCAAGAGACCCAGTACTTC. Translated: CASSHITRGQETQYF.